This T cell receptor beta chain was profiled in a study of shared clonotypes between healthy human individuals. This clone was picked up a small number of times. Its antigen remains unknown. Libraries were prepared by immunoSEQ multiplex PCR; TCRdb keeps only in-frame clonotypes and omits some of them. The data show around 510,000 clones, 95% to 96% seen once. Study-level points and caveats: Sampling included only blood; tissue repertoires likely differ. Estimated richness was generally greater in naive than memory subsets.

V lost 4 bases, J lost 10 bases, and 11 bases lay in between. The CDR3 consists of 11 residues. The germline V gene encodes CDR1 LNHDA and CDR2 SQIVND (reference sequence). The chain has TRBV19 and TRBJ2-7; D may correspond to TRBD1 or TRBD2 (5 bases each). The sample consisted of naive CD4+ T cells sorted from blood. Subset here: CD45RA+ positively selected. The source of this sequence is a woman in her thirties in good health. CDR3 protein: CASSRGEGQYF. In DNA form, the CDR3 reads TGTGCCAGTAGTAGAGGGGAAGGTCAGTACTTC.